This T cell receptor (beta chain) is drawn from a study of blood T cell repertoires in COVID-19. Background on the study: Both acute and convalescent COVID-19 samples were obtained from the United States, Italy and Spain. In each case, the material was cDNA or gDNA derived from T cells, B-cell-depleted T cells, or PBMCs.

This clone was detected once. Enrolled through a virtual design, the participants were between roughly 18 and 90 years of age and came from under 30 US areas. Participant-given clinical history determined each cohort assignment. Profiled with immunoSEQ multiplex PCR; TCRdb holds only in-frame clones, not every one. The sample has approximately 260,000 clones, 88% seen once. This clonotype originated in a woman between 40 and 55 years old with acute COVID-19. The sequencing input was PBMCs or T cells enriched from blood (not recorded which).

CDR3 protein: CASSSRLAGGTDTQYF. The CDR3 nucleotides read TGTGCCAGCAGTTCCCGACTAGCGGGAGGGACAGATACGCAGTATTTT. The chain joins TRBV27 to TRBJ2-3; 14 bases are shared with TRBD2. Germline assignment: CDR1 MNHEY and CDR2 SMNVEV (reference sequence). This CDR3 comprises 16 residues. J was trimmed by 3 bases and V by 4 bases; bases with no gene match: 3.